This T cell receptor (beta chain) was retrieved from a study of T cell responses to AZD1222 COVID-19 vaccine. About this clone itself: Its target is not known.

Study outcomes and limitations: Per reports, nearly half of all spike-specific TCRs target regions that are unmutated in variants.

Some clones are missing from TCRdb's copy, which holds only in-frame ones; the method was immunoSEQ multiplex PCR. The sample carries approximately 140,000 clones, approximately 95% recorded once. This sample comprised peripheral blood, obtained on day 0 of MenACWY control vaccination. This sequence was found in an adult in good health.

CDR3 region: CASSPSWGDNEQFF. For the CDR3, the DNA is TGCGCCAGCAGCCCATCGTGGGGAGACAATGAGCAGTTCTTC. The rearrangement links TRBV5-1 to TRBJ2-1; D is perhaps TRBD2 (5 bases). Looked up from germline, CDR1 is SGHRS and CDR2 is YFSETQ. The CDR3 sequence is 14 residues long. V dropped 4 bases and J dropped 5 bases, with 13 bases sitting between them.